This entry lists 17 T cell receptor beta chains sequenced from one sample in a study of shared clonotypes between healthy human individuals. TCRdb's copy holds only in-frame clones and misses some; the assay was immunoSEQ multiplex PCR. This table has roughly 2.2 million clones, over 85% appearing once. Sequenced sample: naive CD4+ T cells from PBMCs. As for subset: CD45RA+ positively selected. These receptors all come from a man aged 18-30 years in good health. Some clones in this sample may be carry-over from other donors' samples.

This chain links TRBV11-2 with TRBJ2-3, with TRBD2 identical over 7 bases. Germline V gives CDR1 SGHAT, CDR2 FQNNGV. The junction had 9 bases not matched to a gene; V was cut back by 6 bases and J by 0 bases. This CDR3 region has 16 residues. The CDR3 spells CASRRFGRGSTDTQYF. The CDR3 DNA reads TGTGCCAGCAGACGCTTTGGGCGGGGGAGCACAGATACGCAGTATTTT. Together with reference TRBV11-2 and TRBJ2-3, the CDR3 gives the full variable domain: EAGVAQSPRYKIIEKRQSVAFWCNPISGHATLYWYQQILGQGPKLLIQFQNNGVVDDSQLPKDRFSAERLKGVDSTLKIQPAKLEDSAVYLCASRRFGRGSTDTQYFGPGTRLTVL.

The DNA for the CDR3 is TGTGCCAGCAGCTTAGTGCCAGGGGGCCAGCCCCAGCATTTT. Translating gives CASSLVPGGQPQHF. The chain employs TRBV7-9 and TRBJ1-5, with 8 bases identical to TRBD1. There are 14 residues in the CDR3. The V gene's germline CDR1 is SEHNR and CDR2 FQNEAQ (reference sequence). The V and J ends lost 1 base and 7 bases, in that order; junction bases with no gene match: 3.

V and J are TRBV7-9 and TRBJ1-4, with 7 bases aligning to TRBD1. J was trimmed by 5 bases and V by 3 bases; bases with no gene match: 3. The CDR3 is 14 residues long. Looked up from germline, CDR1 is SEHNR and CDR2 is FQNEAQ (reference sequence). CDR3 loop: CASSFSRGNEKLFF. The DNA for the CDR3 is TGTGCCAGCAGCTTCTCCAGGGGGAATGAAAAACTGTTTTTT. Variable domain in full (rest from reference TRBV7-9 and TRBJ1-4): DTGVSQNPRHKITKRGQNVTFRCDPISEHNRLYWYRQTLGQGPEFLTYFQNEAQLEKSRLLSDRFSAERPKGSFSTLEIQRTEQGDSAMYLCASSFSRGNEKLFFGSGTQLSVL.

The gene calls are TRBV2 and TRBJ2-7, with TRBD1 as a possible D gene (5 bases). The CDR3 consists of 13 residues. Trimming took 5 bases from V and 2 from J, leaving 10 bases between them. Germline V lookup: CDR1 SNHLY, CDR2 FYNNEI. For the CDR3, the DNA is TGTGCCAGCAGTCAGGGTGCCCCCTACGAGCAGTACTTC. This codes for CASSQGAPYEQYF.

The rearrangement links TRBV5-8 to TRBJ2-5, with 8 bases aligning to TRBD1. CDR1 and CDR2 from the germline V gene are SGHTS and YDEGEE. This CDR3 is built from 14 residues. Trimming took 4 bases from V and 1 from J; bases not matched to a gene: 3. CDR3 in amino acids: CASSMDRAQETQYF. CDR3 DNA: TGTGCCAGCAGCATGGACAGGGCCCAAGAGACCCAGTACTTC.

The chain has TRBV5-5 and TRBJ1-1; no firm D call. V lost 0 bases, J lost 0 bases, and 15 bases lay in between. CDR1 and CDR2 (germline): SGHKS, YYEKEE (reference sequence). The CDR3 spans 17 residues. CDR3 coding DNA: TGTGCCAGCAGCTTGGGTTCTCGGGCAGGCATGAACACTGAAGCTTTCTTT. Amino acids: CASSLGSRAGMNTEAFF.

The V gene is TRBV6-1, the J gene TRBJ1-4; D possibly corresponds to TRBD1 (6 bases). The CDR3 spans 14 residues. The V gene lost 5 bases and the J gene lost 4 bases, with 11 bases spanning the gap. Germline V CDR1 and CDR2: MNHNS, SASEGT. The CDR3 coding sequence is TGTGCCAGCAGTCCAGACAGGAGTAATGAAAAACTGTTTTTT. Its protein product is CASSPDRSNEKLFF.

The table lists this clone with a count of one. The V and J genes are TRBV5-1 and TRBJ2-7; D tentatively reads TRBD1 or TRBD2 (5 bases each). Trimming removed 0 bases at V and 6 bases at J, with 16 bases between. Per the germline V gene, CDR1 is SGHRS and CDR2 is YFSETQ. CDR3 length equals 15 residues. CDR3 DNA sequence: TGCGCCAGCAGCTTGGCCGACGGGACCCCCGGCGAGCAGTACTTC. Translation: CASSLADGTPGEQYF. Filled out from reference TRBV5-1 and TRBJ2-7, the complete variable domain reads KAGVTQTPRYLIKTRGQQVTLSCSPISGHRSVSWYQQTPGQGLQFLFEYFSETQRNKGNFPGRFSGRQFSNSRSEMNVSTLELGDSALYLCASSLADGTPGEQYFGPGTRLTVT.

J is TRBJ2-7 and V is TRBV7-9; TRBD2 agrees at 8 bases. J was trimmed by 2 bases and V by 3 bases; bases with no gene match: 6. This CDR3 region has 15 residues. The germline V gene encodes CDR1 SEHNR and CDR2 FQNEAQ (reference sequence). CDR3 loop: CASSFSGLGTYEQYF. The CDR3 nucleotides are TGTGCCAGCAGCTTTTCGGGACTAGGGACCTACGAGCAGTACTTC.

This chain connects TRBV5-4 to TRBJ2-2; D might be TRBD2 (6 bases). Between the trimmed V and J ends, which lost 3 bases and 2 bases, there was a span of 14 bases. From germline, CDR1 is SGHNT and CDR2 YYREEE (reference sequence). CDR3 length equals 16 residues. In DNA form, the CDR3 reads TGTGCCAGCAGCTCGCCCGAGCGGGTAAACACCGGGGAGCTGTTTTTT. Translation gives CASSSPERVNTGELFF.

The chain carries TRBV7-7 and TRBJ2-1; the match to TRBD2 covers 8 bases. This CDR3 spans 19 amino acids. After removal of 0 bases from V and 0 bases from J, the junction contained 10 bases not matched to a gene. Per germline, CDR1 SSHAT and CDR2 FNYEAQ (reference sequence). Here the CDR3 DNA reads TGTGCCAGCAGCTTAGCCCCCCCGACTAGCGCCAACTCCTACAATGAGCAGTTCTTC. Amino acid sequence: CASSLAPPTSANSYNEQFF.

The chain links TRBV5-8 to TRBJ2-3, with no clear D. CDR3 length: 12 amino acids. V was cut by 0 bases and J by 8 bases, with 7 bases left in between. Germline V CDR1 and CDR2: SGHTS, YDEGEE. Written as DNA, the CDR3 is TGTGCCAGCAGCTTGGAGGACGGTACGCAGTATTTT. The encoded protein is CASSLEDGTQYF.

The chain is built from TRBV7-2 and TRBJ2-3; D assignment may be TRBD1 or TRBD2 (5 bases each). The CDR3 is made up of 13 amino acids. V was shortened by 5 bases and J by 9 bases, with 15 bases between the two germline ends. Germline CDR1 SGHTA, CDR2 FQGNSA. CDR3 nucleotide sequence: TGTGCCAGCAGCCCCAGCGAGCGGACAACGCAGTATTTT. Residues: CASSPSERTTQYF.

The V gene is TRBV5-4, the J gene TRBJ1-2; D remains unclear. From germline, CDR1 is SGHNT and CDR2 YYREEE (reference sequence). CDR3 length: 14 amino acids. V lost 3 bases, J lost 5 bases, and 14 bases lay in between. CDR3 DNA: TGTGCCAGCAGCTGGGGTGTAGTAGCTTATGGCTACACCTTC. Encoded protein: CASSWGVVAYGYTF. Filled out from reference TRBV5-4 and TRBJ1-2, the complete variable domain reads ETGVTQSPTHLIKTRGQQVTLRCSSQSGHNTVSWYQQALGQGPQFIFQYYREEENGRGNFPPRFSGLQFPNYSSELNVNALELDDSALYLCASSWGVVAYGYTFGSGTRLTVV.

The chain combines TRBV11-2 with TRBJ2-2, with D unclear. Per germline, CDR1 SGHAT and CDR2 FQNNGV. The V end lost 3 bases, the J end lost 6 bases, and 5 bases lay between the germline ends. The CDR3 extends over 12 amino acids. The CDR3 nucleotides read TGTGCCAGCAGCTTTCAAGCCGGGGAGCTGTTTTTT. The encoded protein is CASSFQAGELFF.

The chain is built from TRBV5-1 and TRBJ2-7; D gene unclear. This CDR3 region has 15 residues. Germline CDR1 reads SGHRS; CDR2 reads YFSETQ. Trimming shortened V by 0 bases and J by 2 bases, and 12 bases separated the two germline ends. In DNA form, the CDR3 reads TGCGCCAGCAGCTTGGATGGTGACCTTGCCTACGAGCAGTACTTC. Its protein product is CASSLDGDLAYEQYF.

This chain joins TRBV5-4 and TRBJ2-5, with D unresolved. Trimming shortened V by 6 bases and J by 2 bases, and 14 bases separated the two germline ends. The CDR3 covers 14 residues. CDR1 is SGHNT, CDR2 YYREEE, per germline (reference sequence). CDR3 DNA sequence: TGTGCCAGCACCAATAAGTACAGTCAAGAGACCCAGTACTTC. Its protein is CASTNKYSQETQYF.